This T cell receptor (beta chain) was sequenced during a study of blood T cell repertoires in COVID-19. Across the study: Acute and convalescent COVID-19 samples came from the United States, Italy and Spain. PBMCs, B-cell-depleted T cells, or T cells were the source of the cDNA or gDNA that made up the material.

This CDR3 has 11 amino acids. V lost 7 bases to trimming and J lost 5 bases, with 9 bases between them. The germline V gene encodes CDR1 SGDLS and CDR2 YYNGEE. This clone was seen a handful of times. Per the original methods: Reference gene primer amplification gave estimated nucleated cell counts. Sequencing was performed with immunoSEQ multiplex PCR; in TCRdb, only in-frame clones are kept and a portion is missing. Clone size and V and J calls were adopted from that table, with D and trimming inferred from the DNA. The repertoire holds roughly 40,000 clones, with approximately 80% as singletons. The sequencing sample was made of peripheral blood. The TCR comes from a man aged 65-85 years with active or convalescent COVID-19. The V gene is TRBV9, the J gene TRBJ2-5; no reliable D call. CDR3 sequence reads: CASADRETQYF. CDR3 nucleotides: TGTGCCAGCGCCGATCGGGAGACCCAGTACTTC. Full variable domain (rest looked up from reference TRBV9 and TRBJ2-5): DSGVTQTPKHLITATGQRVTLRCSPRSGDLSVYWYQQSLDQGLQFLIQYYNGEERAKGNILERFSAQQFPDLHSELNLSSLELGDSALYFCASADRETQYFGPGTRLLVL.